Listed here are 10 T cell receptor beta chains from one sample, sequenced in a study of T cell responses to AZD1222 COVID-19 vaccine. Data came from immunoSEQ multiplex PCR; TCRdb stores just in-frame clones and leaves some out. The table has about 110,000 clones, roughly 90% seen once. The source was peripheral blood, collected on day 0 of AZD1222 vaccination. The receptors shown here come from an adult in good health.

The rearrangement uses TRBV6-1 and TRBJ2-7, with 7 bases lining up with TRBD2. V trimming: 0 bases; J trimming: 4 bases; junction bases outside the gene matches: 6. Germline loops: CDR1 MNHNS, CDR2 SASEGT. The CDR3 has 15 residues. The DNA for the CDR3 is TGTGCCAGCAGTGAAGCTGCGGGAGTGGGATACGAGCAGTACTTC. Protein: CASSEAAGVGYEQYF.

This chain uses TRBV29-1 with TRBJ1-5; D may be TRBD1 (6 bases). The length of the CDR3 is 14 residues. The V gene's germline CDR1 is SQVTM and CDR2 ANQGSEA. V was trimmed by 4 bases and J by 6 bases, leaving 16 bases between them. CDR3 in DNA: TGCAGCGTTGTGGACAGCTCCGGTTCTCAGCCCCAGCATTTT. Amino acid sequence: CSVVDSSGSQPQHF.

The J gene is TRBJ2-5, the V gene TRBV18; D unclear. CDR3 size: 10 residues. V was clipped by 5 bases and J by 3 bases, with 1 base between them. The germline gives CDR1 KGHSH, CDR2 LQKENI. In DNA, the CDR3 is TGTGCCAGCTCAGAAGAGACCCAGTACTTC. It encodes CASSEETQYF.

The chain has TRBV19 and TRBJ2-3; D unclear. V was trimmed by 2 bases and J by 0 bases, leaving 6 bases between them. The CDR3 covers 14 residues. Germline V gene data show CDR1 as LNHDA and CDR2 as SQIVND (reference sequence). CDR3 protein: CASSIRSSTDTQYF. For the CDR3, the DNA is TGTGCCAGTAGTATAAGGTCGAGCACAGATACGCAGTATTTT.

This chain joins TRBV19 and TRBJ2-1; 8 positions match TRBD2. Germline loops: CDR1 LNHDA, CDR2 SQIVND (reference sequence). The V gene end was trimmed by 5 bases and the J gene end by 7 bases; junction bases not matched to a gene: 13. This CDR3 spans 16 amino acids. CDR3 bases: TGTGCCAGTAGTTTCCCAGCGGGAGCTTTTTCGAATGAGCAGTTCTTC. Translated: CASSFPAGAFSNEQFF.

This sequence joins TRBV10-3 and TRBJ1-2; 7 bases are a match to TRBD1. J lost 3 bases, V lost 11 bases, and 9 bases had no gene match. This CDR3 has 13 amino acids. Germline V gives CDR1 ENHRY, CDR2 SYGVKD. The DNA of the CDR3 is TGTGCCTCCAGCCCGCAGGGGGACTATGGCTACACCTTC. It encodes CASSPQGDYGYTF.

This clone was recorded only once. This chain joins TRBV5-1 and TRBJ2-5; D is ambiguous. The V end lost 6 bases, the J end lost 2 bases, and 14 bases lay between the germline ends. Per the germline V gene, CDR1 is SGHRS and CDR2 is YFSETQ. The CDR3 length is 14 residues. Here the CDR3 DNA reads TGCGCCAGCACCCCGGGTCCCCGTCAAGAGACCCAGTACTTC. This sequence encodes CASTPGPRQETQYF.

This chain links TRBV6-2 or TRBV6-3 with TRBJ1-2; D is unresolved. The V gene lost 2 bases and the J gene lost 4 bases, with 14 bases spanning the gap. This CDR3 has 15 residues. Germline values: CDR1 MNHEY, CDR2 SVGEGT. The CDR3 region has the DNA TGTGCCAGCAGTTACGTCGGGGTTGGCGGCTATGGCTACACCTTC. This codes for CASSYVGVGGYGYTF.

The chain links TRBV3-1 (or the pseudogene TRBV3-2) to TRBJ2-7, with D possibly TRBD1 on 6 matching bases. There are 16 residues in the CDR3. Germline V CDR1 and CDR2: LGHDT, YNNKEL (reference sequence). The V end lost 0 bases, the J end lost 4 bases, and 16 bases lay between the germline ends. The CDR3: CASSQDKGVLKYEQYF. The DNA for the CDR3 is TGTGCCAGCAGCCAAGATAAGGGGGTCTTGAAGTACGAGCAGTACTTC.

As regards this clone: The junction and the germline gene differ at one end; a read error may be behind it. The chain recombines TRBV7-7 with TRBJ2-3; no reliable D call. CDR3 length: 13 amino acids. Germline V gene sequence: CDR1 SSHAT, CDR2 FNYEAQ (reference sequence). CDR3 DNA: TGTGCTAGCAGCTTAGACCTTACAGATACGCAGTATTTT. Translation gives CASSLDLTDTQYF.